The rows below give T cell receptor beta chains drawn from one sample of a study of T cell responses to AZD1222 COVID-19 vaccine. TCRdb's copy holds only in-frame clones and misses some; the assay was immunoSEQ multiplex PCR. The sample yields some 150,000 clones, 88% seen once. The sequencing used peripheral blood, collected 28 days after the second dose of the MenACWY control vaccine. The origin of the receptors is an adult who received the MenACWY meningococcal vaccine as a control. The CDR3 runs from the conserved cysteine through the conserved F or W. The D gene is left open where the match is weak. Clone size is not always given. Where it is, it says once, few, many or a class for expanded clones.

v_gene	d_gene	j_gene	abundance	CDR3aa	CDR3nt
TRBV7-9	-	TRBJ1-1	-	CASSRGQSSPEAFF	TGTGCCAGCAGCCGAGGACAGTCCAGCCCGGAAGCTTTCTTT
TRBV11-3	TRBD2	TRBJ2-4	once	CASSLEAGGKNIQYF	TGTGCCAGCAGCTTAGAGGCGGGGGGCAAAAACATTCAGTACTTC
TRBV7-8	-	TRBJ2-7	-	CASSRLYGESSYEQYF	TGTGCCAGCAGCCGTCTGTATGGCGAAAGCTCCTACGAGCAGTACTTC
TRBV4-1	-	TRBJ1-5	-	CASSLIPSTDSNQPQHF	TGCGCCAGCAGCCTTATCCCCAGCACAGATAGCAATCAGCCCCAGCATTTT
TRBV21-1	-	TRBJ1-6	once	CASSKGADSPLHF	TGTGCCAGCAGCAAAGGGGCGGACTCACCCCTCCACTTT
TRBV9	TRBD1	TRBJ2-5	-	CASSPWTGTPPETQYF	TGTGCCAGCAGCCCCTGGACAGGGACCCCTCCAGAGACCCAGTACTTC
TRBV4-2	-	TRBJ2-1	once	CASSQEAWGYNEQFF	TGTGCCAGCAGCCAAGAGGCGTGGGGCTACAATGAGCAGTTCTTC
TRBV2	-	TRBJ1-5	-	CASTSDSLSNQPQHF	TGTGCCAGCACCTCCGACTCCCTTAGCAATCAGCCCCAGCATTTT
TRBV7-9	-	TRBJ2-7	-	CASSPRGGIDEQYF	TGTGCCAGCAGCCCCAGAGGGGGTATTGACGAGCAGTACTTC
TRBV20-1	-	TRBJ1-1	-	CSASPVRETEAFF	TGCAGTGCTAGTCCCGTCAGGGAAACTGAAGCTTTCTTT
TRBV21-1	-	TRBJ1-3	-	CASSKIRGRDSGNTIYF	TGTGCCAGCAGCAAAATTCGAGGCAGGGACTCTGGAAACACCATATATTTT
TRBV29-1	-	TRBJ1-1	once	CSALTGPTTFF	TGCAGCGCCCTAACCGGACCAACTACTTTCTTT
TRBV18	-	TRBJ1-1	-	CASSPPVNTEAFF	TGTGCCAGCTCACCACCAGTGAACACTGAAGCTTTCTTT
TRBV18	TRBD1	TRBJ2-6	-	CASSPQGASLPGANVLTF	TGTGCCAGCTCACCCCAGGGGGCAAGCTTGCCTGGGGCCAACGTCCTGACTTTC
TRBV6-5	-	TRBJ1-1	-	CASYKRGTEAFF	TGTGCCAGCTACAAGAGGGGCACTGAAGCTTTCTTT
TRBV28	-	TRBJ1-1	-	CASSLRAGANTEAFF	TGTGCCAGCAGTTTAAGGGCAGGTGCCAACACTGAAGCTTTCTTT
TRBV18	-	TRBJ1-3	-	CASSAGTGNTIYF	TGTGCCAGCTCAGCCGGGACTGGAAACACCATATATTTT
TRBV19	-	TRBJ2-2	-	CASSQGPRNTGELFF	TGTGCCAGTAGCCAGGGTCCCCGGAACACCGGGGAGCTGTTTTTT
TRBV7-6	-	TRBJ2-5	-	CASSLAPLRGGRQDQETQYF	TGTGCCAGCAGCTTAGCGCCGCTCCGGGGAGGTCGGCAGGACCAAGAGACCCAGTACTTC
TRBV5-4	-	TRBJ2-2	many	CASSPGGTDLGAGELFF	TGTGCCAGCAGCCCCGGGGGGACAGACCTAGGGGCCGGGGAGCTGTTTTTT
TRBV30	-	TRBJ1-2	-	CAQTTQVYYGYTF	TGTGCCCAAACTACGCAGGTTTACTATGGCTACACCTTC
TRBV9	TRBD1	TRBJ1-5	once	CASSVGQGGQPQHF	TGTGCCAGCAGCGTGGGACAGGGAGGACAGCCCCAGCATTTT
TRBV7-2	-	TRBJ2-1	-	CASSDSSYNEQFF	TGTGCCAGCAGCGATAGCTCCTACAATGAGCAGTTCTTC
TRBV7-9	-	TRBJ1-5	-	CASSSGGGYQPQHF	TGTGCCAGCAGCTCTGGGGGGGGTTACCAGCCCCAGCATTTT
TRBV7-2	-	TRBJ2-5	few	CASSLPGTQYF	TGTGCCAGCAGCTTACCGGGTACCCAGTACTTC